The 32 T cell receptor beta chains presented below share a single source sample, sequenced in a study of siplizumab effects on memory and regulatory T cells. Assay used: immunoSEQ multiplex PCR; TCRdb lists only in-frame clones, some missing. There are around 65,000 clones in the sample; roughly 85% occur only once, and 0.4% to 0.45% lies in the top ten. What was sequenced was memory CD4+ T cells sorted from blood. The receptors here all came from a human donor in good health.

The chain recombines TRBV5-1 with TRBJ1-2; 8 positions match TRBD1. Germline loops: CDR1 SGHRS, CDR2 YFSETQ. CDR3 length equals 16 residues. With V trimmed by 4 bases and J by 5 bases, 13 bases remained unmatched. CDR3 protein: CASSAGTGEGEYGYTF. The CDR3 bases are TGCGCCAGCAGCGCCGGGACAGGCGAAGGCGAGTATGGCTACACCTTC.

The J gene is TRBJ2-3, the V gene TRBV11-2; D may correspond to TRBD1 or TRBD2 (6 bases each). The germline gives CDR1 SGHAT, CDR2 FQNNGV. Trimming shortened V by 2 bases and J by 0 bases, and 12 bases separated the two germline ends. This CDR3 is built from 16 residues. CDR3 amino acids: CASSLTWGASTDTQYF. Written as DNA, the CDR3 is TGTGCCAGCAGCTTAACTTGGGGGGCTAGCACAGATACGCAGTATTTT.

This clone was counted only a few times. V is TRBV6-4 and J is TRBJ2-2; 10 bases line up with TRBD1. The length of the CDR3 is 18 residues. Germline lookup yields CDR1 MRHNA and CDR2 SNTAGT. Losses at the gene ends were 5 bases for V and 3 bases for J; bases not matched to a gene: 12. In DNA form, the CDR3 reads TGTGCCAGCAGTCCCGGGACAGGGGATATAGCGCACACCGGGGAGCTGTTTTTT. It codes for CASSPGTGDIAHTGELFF.

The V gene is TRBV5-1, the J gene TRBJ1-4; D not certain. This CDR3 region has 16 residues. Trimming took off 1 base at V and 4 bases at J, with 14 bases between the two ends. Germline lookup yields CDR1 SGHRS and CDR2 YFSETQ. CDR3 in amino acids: CASSLHPTGVNEKLFF. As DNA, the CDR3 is TGCGCCAGCAGCTTGCATCCGACGGGTGTTAATGAAAAACTGTTTTTT.

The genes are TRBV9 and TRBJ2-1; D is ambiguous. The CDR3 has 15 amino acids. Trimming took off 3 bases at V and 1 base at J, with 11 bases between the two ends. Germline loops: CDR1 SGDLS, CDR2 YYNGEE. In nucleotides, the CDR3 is TGTGCCAGCAGCGCCTCTATCGGGTCCTACAATGAGCAGTTCTTC. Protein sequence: CASSASIGSYNEQFF.

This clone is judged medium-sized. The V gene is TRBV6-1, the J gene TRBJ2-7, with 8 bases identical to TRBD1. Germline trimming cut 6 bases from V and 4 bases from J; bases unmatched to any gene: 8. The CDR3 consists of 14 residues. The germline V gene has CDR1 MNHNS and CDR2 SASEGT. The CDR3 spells CASSYDQGAYEQYF. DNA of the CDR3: TGTGCCAGCAGCTACGATCAGGGGGCATACGAGCAGTACTTC.

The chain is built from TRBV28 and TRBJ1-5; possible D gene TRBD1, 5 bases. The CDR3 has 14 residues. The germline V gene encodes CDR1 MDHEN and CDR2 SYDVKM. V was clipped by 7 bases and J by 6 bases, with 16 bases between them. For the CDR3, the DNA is TGTGCCAGCAAAGGGGAGGGTCTGGGTCAGCCCCAGCATTTT. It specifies CASKGEGLGQPQHF.

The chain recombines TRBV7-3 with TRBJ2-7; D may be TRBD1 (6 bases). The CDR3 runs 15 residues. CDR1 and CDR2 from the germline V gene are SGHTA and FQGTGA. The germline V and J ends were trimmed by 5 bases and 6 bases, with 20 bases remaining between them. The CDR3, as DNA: TGTGCCAGCAGCCTACAGGGTGGTCAAGTCGGCGAGCAGTACTTC. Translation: CASSLQGGQVGEQYF.

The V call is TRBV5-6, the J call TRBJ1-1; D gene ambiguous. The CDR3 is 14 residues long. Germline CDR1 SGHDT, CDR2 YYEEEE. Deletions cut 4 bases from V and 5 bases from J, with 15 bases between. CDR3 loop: CASSKKRPGTEAFF. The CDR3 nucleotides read TGTGCCAGCAGCAAAAAGAGGCCTGGGACTGAAGCTTTCTTT.

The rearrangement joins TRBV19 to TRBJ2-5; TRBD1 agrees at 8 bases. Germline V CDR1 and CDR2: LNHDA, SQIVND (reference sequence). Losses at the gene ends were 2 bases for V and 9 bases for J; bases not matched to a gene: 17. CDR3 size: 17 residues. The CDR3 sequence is CASSIFSAGTLTGAQYF. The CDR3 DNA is TGTGCCAGTAGTATATTTTCTGCTGGGACTCTGACAGGGGCCCAGTACTTC.

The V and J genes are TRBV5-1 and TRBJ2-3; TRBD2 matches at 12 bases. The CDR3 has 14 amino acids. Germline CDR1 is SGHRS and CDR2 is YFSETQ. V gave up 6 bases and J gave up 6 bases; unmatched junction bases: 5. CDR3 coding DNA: TGCGCCAGCAAACTAGCGGGGGGCAGGGATACGCAGTATTTT. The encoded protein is CASKLAGGRDTQYF.

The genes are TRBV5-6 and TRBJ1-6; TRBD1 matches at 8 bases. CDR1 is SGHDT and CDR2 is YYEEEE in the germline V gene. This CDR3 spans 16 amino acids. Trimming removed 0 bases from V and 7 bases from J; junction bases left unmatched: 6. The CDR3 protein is CASSLDGTGLNSPLHF. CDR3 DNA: TGTGCCAGCAGCTTGGATGGGACAGGCCTCAATTCACCCCTCCACTTT.

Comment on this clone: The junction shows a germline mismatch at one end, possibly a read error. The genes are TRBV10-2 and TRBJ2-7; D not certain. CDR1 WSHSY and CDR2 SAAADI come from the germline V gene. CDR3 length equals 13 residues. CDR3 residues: CASTAAASNEQYF. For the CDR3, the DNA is TGCGCCAGCACGGCCGCGGCCTCCAACGAGCAGTACTTC.

The CDR3 protein is CASSMGGVLPGNTIYF. CDR3 DNA sequence: TGTGCCAGCAGCATGGGTGGAGTACTCCCTGGAAACACCATATATTTT. The gene calls are TRBV28 and TRBJ1-3; D is ambiguous. Per germline, CDR1 MDHEN and CDR2 SYDVKM. The CDR3 extends over 16 amino acids. Trimming removed 6 bases at V and 2 bases at J, with 17 bases between.

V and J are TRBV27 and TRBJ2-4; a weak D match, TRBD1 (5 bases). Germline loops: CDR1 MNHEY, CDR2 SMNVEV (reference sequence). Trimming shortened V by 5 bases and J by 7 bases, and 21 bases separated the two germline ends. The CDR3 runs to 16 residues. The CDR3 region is CASSDRTLTLGNIQYF. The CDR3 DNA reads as TGTGCCAGCAGTGACCGGACACTCACTTTGGGGAACATTCAGTACTTC.

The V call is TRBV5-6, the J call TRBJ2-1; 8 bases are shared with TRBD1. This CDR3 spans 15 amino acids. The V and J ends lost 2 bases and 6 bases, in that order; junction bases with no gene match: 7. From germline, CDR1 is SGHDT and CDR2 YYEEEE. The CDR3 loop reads CASSLGQGEFNEQFF. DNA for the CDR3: TGTGCCAGCAGCTTAGGACAGGGTGAGTTCAATGAGCAGTTCTTC.

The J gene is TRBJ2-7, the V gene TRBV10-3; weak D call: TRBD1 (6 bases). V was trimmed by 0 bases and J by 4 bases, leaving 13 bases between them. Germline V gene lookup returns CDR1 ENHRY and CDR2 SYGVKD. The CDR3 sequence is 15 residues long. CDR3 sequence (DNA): TGTGCCATCAGTGAGTCGGGGGCCCCAGGTTACGAGCAGTACTTC. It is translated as CAISESGAPGYEQYF.

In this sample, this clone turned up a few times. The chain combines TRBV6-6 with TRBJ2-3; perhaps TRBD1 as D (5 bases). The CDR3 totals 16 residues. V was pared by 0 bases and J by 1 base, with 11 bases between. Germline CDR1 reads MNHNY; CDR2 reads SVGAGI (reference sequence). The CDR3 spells CASSYSPPRGTDTQYF. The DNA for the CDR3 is TGTGCCAGCAGTTACTCGCCCCCCAGGGGCACAGATACGCAGTATTTT.

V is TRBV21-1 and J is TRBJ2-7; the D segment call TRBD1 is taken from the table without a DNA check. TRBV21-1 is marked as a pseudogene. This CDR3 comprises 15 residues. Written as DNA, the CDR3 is TGTGCCAGCAGCAAGTGGAATGACAGGGGCAACGAGCAGTACTTC. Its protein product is CASSKWNDRGNEQYF.

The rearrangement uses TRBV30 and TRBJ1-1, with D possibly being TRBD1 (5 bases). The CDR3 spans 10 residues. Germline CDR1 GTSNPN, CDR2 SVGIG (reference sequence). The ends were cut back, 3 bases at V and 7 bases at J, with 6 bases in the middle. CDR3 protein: CAWRQVEAFF. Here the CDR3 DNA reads TGTGCCTGGAGACAGGTTGAAGCTTTCTTT.

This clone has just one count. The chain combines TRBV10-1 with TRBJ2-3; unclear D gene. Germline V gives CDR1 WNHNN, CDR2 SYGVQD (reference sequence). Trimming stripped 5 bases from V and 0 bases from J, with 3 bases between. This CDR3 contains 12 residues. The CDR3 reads CASSLSTDTQYF. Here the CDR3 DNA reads TGCGCCAGCAGTCTAAGCACAGATACGCAGTATTTT.

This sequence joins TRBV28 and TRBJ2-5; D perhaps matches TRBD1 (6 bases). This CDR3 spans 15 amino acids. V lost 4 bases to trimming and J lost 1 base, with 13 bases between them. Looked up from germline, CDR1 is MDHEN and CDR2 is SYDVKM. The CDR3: CASSSSRQVQETQYF. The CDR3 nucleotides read TGTGCCAGCAGTTCCTCCCGACAGGTCCAAGAGACCCAGTACTTC.

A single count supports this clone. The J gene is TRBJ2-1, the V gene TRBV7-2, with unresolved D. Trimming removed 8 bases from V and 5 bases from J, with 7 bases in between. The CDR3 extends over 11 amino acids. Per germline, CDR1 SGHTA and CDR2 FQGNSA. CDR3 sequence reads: CASVGNNEQFF. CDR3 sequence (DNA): TGTGCCAGCGTTGGCAACAATGAGCAGTTCTTC.

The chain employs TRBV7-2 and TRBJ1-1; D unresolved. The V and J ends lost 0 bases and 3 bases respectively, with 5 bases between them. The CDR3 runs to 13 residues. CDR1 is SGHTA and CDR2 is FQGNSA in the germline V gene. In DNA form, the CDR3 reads TGTGCCAGCAGCTTAGCAGGGCACACTGAAGCTTTCTTT. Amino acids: CASSLAGHTEAFF.

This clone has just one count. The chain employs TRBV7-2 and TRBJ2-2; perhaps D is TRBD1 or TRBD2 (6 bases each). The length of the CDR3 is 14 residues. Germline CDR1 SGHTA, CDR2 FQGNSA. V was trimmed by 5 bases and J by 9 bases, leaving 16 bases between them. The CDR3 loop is CASSENFGGRELFF. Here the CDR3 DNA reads TGTGCCAGCAGCGAAAATTTCGGGGGCCGGGAGCTGTTTTTT. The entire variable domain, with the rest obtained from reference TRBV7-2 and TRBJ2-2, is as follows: GAGVSQSPSNKVTEKGKDVELRCDPISGHTALYWYRQSLGQGLEFLIYFQGNSAPDKSGLPSDRFSAERTGGSVSTLTIQRTQQEDSAVYLCASSENFGGRELFFGEGSRLTVL.

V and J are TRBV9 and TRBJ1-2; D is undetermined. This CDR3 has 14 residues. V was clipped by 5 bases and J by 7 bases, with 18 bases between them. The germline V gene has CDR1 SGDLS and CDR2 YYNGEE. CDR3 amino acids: CASRGAPGRAGYTF. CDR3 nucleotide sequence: TGTGCCAGCAGGGGCGCGCCCGGGCGGGCTGGCTACACCTTC.

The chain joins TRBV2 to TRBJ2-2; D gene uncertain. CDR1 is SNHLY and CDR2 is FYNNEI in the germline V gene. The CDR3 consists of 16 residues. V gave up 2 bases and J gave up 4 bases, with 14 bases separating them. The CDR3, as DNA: TGTGCCAGCAGTGAACGTTCACTGGGTACCACCGGGGAGCTGTTTTTT. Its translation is CASSERSLGTTGELFF.

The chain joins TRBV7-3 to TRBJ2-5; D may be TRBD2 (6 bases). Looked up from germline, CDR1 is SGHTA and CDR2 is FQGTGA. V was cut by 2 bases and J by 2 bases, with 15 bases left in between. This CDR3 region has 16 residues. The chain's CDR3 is CASSLSGGELQETQYF. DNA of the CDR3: TGTGCCAGCAGCTTATCGGGCGGGGAGTTACAAGAGACCCAGTACTTC.

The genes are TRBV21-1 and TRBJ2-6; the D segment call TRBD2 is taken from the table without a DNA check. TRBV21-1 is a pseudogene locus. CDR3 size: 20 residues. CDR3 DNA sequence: TGTGCCAGCAGCAAAGCGCTTATGGACTCTATGAACTCTGGGGCCAACGTCCTGACTTTC. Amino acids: CASSKALMDSMNSGANVLTF.

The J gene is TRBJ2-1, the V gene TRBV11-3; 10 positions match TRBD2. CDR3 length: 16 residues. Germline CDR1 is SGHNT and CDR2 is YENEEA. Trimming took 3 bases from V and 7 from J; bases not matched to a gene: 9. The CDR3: CASSFRTSGERNEQFF. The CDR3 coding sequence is TGTGCCAGCAGCTTCCGGACTAGCGGAGAGCGAAATGAGCAGTTCTTC. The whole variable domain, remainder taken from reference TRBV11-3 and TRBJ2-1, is EAGVVQSPRYKIIEKKQPVAFWCNPISGHNTLYWYLQNLGQGPELLIRYENEEAVDDSQLPKDRFSAERLKGVDSTLKIQPAELGDSAVYLCASSFRTSGERNEQFFGPGTRLTVL.

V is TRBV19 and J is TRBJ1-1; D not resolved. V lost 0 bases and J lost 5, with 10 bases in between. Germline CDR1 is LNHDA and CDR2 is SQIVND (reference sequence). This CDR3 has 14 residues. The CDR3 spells CASSIEKTATEAFF. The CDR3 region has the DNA TGTGCCAGTAGTATAGAAAAGACGGCTACTGAAGCTTTCTTT.

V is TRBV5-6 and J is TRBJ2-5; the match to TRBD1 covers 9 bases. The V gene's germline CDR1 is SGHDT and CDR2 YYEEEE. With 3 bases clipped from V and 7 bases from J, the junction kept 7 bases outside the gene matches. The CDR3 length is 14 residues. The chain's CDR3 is CASSSPTGGGTQYF. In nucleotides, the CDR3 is TGTGCCAGCAGCTCCCCGACAGGGGGAGGGACCCAGTACTTC.